This section outlines one T cell receptor (beta chain) sequence together with its context. The source of the sample is a study of monozygotic twins with inflammatory bowel disease. Germline V gene sequence: CDR1 DFQATT, CDR2 SNEGSKA (reference sequence). The CDR3 consists of 13 residues. Total RNA, at 3,500 to 4,000 ng, went into every TCR library. From the 5' RACE reads, TCRdb lists one entry per CDR3 protein and no DNA. There are about 450,000 distinct CDR3 sequences in the sample, with 2.4% held by the top ten. The sample was blood. The chain has TRBV20-1 and TRBJ1-4. The clonotype originates from a human donor with ulcerative colitis or Crohn's disease, or a healthy co-twin of an affected twin (not recorded which). CDR3 in amino acids: CSGNDGPNEKLFF.